Sequencing of this T cell receptor beta chain was carried out in a study of cytomegalovirus exposure and HLA in healthy donors. PCR primers comprised 60 Vbeta and 13 Jbeta primers. Here immunoSEQ multiplex PCR was the method, and the copy in TCRdb shows in-frame clones only, minus some. The profile shows about 140,000 clones, roughly 80% of them singletons. Germline CDR1 MNHEY, CDR2 SVGAGI. The CDR3 consists of 14 residues. Trimming removed 5 bases from V and 10 bases from J; junction bases left unmatched: 8. Every donor was a healthy person donating bone marrow. The rearrangement links TRBV6-5 to TRBJ1-6, with 7 bases that match TRBD1. The sequencing sample was made of PBMCs. This clonotype was sampled from a man aged 40-49 years in good health and CMV-seropositive. The DNA of the CDR3 is TGTGCCAGCAGTGACCGGACAGGTGGCTCACCCCTCCACTTT. It is translated as CASSDRTGGSPLHF.